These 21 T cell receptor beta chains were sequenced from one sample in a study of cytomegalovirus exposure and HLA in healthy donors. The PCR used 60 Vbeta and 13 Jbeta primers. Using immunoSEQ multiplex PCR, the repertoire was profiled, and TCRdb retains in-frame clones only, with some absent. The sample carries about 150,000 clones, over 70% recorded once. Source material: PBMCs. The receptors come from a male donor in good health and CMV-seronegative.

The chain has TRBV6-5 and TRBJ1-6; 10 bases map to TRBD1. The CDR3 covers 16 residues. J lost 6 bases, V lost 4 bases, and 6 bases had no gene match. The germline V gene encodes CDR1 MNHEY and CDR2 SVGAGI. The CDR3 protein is CASSLGQGSFNSPLHF. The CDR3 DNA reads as TGTGCCAGCAGTTTGGGACAGGGGAGTTTTAATTCACCCCTCCACTTT.

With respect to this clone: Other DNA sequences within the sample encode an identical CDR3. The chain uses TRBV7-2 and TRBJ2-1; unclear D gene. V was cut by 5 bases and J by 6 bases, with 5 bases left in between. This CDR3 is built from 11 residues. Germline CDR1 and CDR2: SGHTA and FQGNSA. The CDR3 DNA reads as TGTGCCAGCAGCCCCTCCAATGAGCAGTTCTTC. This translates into CASSPSNEQFF.

The CDR3 sequence is CASSLGSGDTGELFF. As DNA, the CDR3 is TGTGCCAGCAGCTTAGGTAGCGGAGACACCGGGGAGCTGTTTTTT. V gene TRBV7-9 combines with J gene TRBJ2-2, with D tentatively TRBD2 (6 bases). Trimming removed 1 base at V and 3 bases at J, with 9 bases between. CDR1 and CDR2 (germline): SEHNR, FQNEAQ (reference sequence). This CDR3 comprises 15 residues.

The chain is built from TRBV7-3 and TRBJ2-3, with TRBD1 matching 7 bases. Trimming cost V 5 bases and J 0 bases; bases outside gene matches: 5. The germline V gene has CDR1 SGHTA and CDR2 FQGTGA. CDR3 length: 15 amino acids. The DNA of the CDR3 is TGTGCCAGCAGCGAAGGGGGCGGGAGCACAGATACGCAGTATTTT. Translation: CASSEGGGSTDTQYF.

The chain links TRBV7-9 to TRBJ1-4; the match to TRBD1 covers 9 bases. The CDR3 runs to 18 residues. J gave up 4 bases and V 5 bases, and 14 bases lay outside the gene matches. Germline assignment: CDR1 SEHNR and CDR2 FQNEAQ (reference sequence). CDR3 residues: CASSVTPLQGAFNEKLFF. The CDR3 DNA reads TGTGCCAGCAGCGTCACCCCCTTACAGGGGGCATTTAATGAAAAACTGTTTTTT. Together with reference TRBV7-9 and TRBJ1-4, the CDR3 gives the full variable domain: DTGVSQNPRHKITKRGQNVTFRCDPISEHNRLYWYRQTLGQGPEFLTYFQNEAQLEKSRLLSDRFSAERPKGSFSTLEIQRTEQGDSAMYLCASSVTPLQGAFNEKLFFGSGTQLSVL.

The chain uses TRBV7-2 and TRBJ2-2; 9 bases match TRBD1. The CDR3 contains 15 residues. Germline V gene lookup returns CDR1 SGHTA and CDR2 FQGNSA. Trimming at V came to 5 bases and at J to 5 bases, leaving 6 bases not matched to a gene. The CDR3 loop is CASSQQGAPTGELFF. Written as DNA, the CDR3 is TGTGCCAGCAGCCAACAGGGGGCGCCTACCGGGGAGCTGTTTTTT.

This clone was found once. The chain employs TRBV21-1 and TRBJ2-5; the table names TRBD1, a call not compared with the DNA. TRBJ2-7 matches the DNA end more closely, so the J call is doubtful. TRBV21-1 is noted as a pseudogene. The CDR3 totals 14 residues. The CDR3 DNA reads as TGTGCCAGCAGCATCGGGACAGGGGGCTACGAGCAGTACTTC. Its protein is CASSIGTGGYEQYF.

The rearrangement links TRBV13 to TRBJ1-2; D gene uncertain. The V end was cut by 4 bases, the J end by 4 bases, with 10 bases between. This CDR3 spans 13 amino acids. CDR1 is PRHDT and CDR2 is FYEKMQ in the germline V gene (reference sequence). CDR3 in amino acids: CASSSGRFYGYTF. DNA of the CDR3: TGTGCCAGCAGCTCCGGCAGGTTCTATGGCTACACCTTC.

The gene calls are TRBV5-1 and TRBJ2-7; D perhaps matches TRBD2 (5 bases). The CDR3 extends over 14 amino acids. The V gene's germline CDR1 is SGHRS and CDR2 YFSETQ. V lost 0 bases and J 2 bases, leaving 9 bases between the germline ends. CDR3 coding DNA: TGCGCCAGCAGCTTGGGAAACGGGGCCTACGAGCAGTACTTC. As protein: CASSLGNGAYEQYF.

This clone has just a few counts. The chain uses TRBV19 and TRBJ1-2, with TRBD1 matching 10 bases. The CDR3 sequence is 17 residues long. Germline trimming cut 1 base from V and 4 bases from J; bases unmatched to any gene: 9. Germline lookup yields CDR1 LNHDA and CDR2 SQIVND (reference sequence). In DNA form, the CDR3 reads TGTGCCAGTAGTATAGCGATCGCGACAGGGGGCCTCTATGGCTACACCTTC. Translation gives CASSIAIATGGLYGYTF.

In nucleotides, the CDR3 is TGTGCCAGTAGTATCACCTCCGGCGGACAGCCCTACGAGCAGTACTTC. The encoded protein is CASSITSGGQPYEQYF. V and J are TRBV19 and TRBJ2-7; possibly TRBD1 for D (6 bases). The CDR3 length is 16 residues. Germline CDR1 LNHDA, CDR2 SQIVND (reference sequence). The V gene lost 3 bases and the J gene lost 2 bases, with 17 bases spanning the gap. Together with reference TRBV19 and TRBJ2-7, the CDR3 gives the full variable domain: DGGITQSPKYLFRKEGQNVTLSCEQNLNHDAMYWYRQDPGQGLRLIYYSQIVNDFQKGDIAEGYSVSREKKESFPLTVTSAQKNPTAFYLCASSITSGGQPYEQYFGPGTRLTVT.

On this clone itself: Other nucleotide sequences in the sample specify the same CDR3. Here the CDR3 DNA reads TGTGCCAGCAGCGTAGCCGGGACAGGATACGAGCAGTACTTC. Protein product: CASSVAGTGYEQYF. This rearrangement joins TRBV9 to TRBJ2-7; 8 bases map to TRBD1. Looked up from germline, CDR1 is SGDLS and CDR2 is YYNGEE. This CDR3 has 14 amino acids. The ends lost 0 bases at V and 4 bases at J; junction bases unmatched: 3.

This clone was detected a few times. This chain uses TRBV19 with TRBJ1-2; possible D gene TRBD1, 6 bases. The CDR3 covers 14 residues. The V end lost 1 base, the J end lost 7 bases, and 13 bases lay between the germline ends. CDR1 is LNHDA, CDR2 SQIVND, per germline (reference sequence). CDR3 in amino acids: CASSIGGGGRGYTF. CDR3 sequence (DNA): TGTGCCAGTAGTATAGGAGGGGGGGGCCGTGGCTACACCTTC.

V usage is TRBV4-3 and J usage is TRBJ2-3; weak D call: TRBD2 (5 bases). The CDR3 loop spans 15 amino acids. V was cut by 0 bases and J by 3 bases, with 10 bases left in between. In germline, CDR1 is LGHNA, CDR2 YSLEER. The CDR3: CASSQDPAATDTQYF. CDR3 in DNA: TGCGCCAGCAGCCAAGACCCAGCGGCGACAGATACGCAGTATTTT.

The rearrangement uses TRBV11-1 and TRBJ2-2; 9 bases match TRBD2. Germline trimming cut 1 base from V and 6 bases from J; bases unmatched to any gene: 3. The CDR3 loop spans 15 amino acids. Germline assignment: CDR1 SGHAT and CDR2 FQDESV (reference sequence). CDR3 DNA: TGTGCCAGCAGCTTAGTACTAGCGGGCTCCGGGGAGCTGTTTTTT. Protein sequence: CASSLVLAGSGELFF.

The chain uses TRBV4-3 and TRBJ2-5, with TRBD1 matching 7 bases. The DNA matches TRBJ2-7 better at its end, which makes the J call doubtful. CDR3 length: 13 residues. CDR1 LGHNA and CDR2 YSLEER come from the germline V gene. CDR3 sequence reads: CASSQHRGYEQYF. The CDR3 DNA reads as TGCGCCAGCAGCCAACACAGGGGATACGAGCAGTACTTC.

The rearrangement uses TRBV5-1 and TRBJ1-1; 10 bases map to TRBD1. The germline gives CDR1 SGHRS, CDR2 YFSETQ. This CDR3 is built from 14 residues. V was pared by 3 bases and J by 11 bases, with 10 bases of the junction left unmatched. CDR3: CASSSTGGEFAAFF. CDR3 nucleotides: TGCGCCAGCAGCTCGACAGGGGGCGAATTTGCGGCTTTCTTT.

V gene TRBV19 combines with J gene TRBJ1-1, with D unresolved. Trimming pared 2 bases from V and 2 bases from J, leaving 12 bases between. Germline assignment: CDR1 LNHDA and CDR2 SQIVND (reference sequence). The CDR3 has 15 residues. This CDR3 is CASSIFRVGNTEAFF. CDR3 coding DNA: TGTGCCAGTAGTATATTCCGGGTAGGAAACACTGAAGCTTTCTTT.

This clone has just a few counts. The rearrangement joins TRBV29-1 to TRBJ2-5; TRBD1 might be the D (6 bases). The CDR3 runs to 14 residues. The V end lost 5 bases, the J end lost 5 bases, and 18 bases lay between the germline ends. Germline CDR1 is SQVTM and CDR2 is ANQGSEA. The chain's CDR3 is CSVNPKGVQETQYF. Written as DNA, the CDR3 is TGCAGCGTTAACCCCAAGGGGGTGCAGGAGACCCAGTACTTC.

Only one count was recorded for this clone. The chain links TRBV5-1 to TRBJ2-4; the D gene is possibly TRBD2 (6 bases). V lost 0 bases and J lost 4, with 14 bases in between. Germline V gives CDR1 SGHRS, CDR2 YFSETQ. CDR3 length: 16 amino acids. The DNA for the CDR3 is TGCGCCAGCAGCTTGGGGGACCGACTAGTTAAAAACATTCAGTACTTC. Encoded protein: CASSLGDRLVKNIQYF.

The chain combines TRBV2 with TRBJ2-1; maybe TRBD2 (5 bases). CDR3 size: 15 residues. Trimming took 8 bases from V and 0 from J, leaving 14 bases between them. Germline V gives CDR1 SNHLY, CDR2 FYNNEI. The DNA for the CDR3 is TGTGCCAGCGTGCCAGACTACAGCTCCTACAATGAGCAGTTCTTC. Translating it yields CASVPDYSSYNEQFF.